A single sample gave rise to the 22 T cell receptor beta chains below, sequenced in a study of blood T cell repertoires in COVID-19. Assay: immunoSEQ multiplex PCR; the TCRdb copy retains only in-frame clones and omits some. This table has a few hundred thousand clones, about 88% appearing once. Sequencing was carried out using PBMCs or T cells enriched from blood (not recorded which). The receptors here all came from a woman aged 60-70 years who had recovered from COVID-19.

V usage is TRBV2 and J usage is TRBJ2-7; no clear D. V was shortened by 5 bases and J by 4 bases, with 3 bases between the two germline ends. CDR3 length: 10 amino acids. Germline assignment: CDR1 SNHLY and CDR2 FYNNEI. In DNA, the CDR3 is TGTGCCAGCAGTCTTTACGAGCAGTACTTC. It translates to CASSLYEQYF.

The chain carries TRBV9 and TRBJ2-7, with TRBD1 identical over 8 bases. V trimming: 0 bases; J trimming: 3 bases; junction bases outside the gene matches: 5. The CDR3 covers 15 residues. Germline CDR1 reads SGDLS; CDR2 reads YYNGEE. CDR3 nucleotide sequence: TGTGCCAGCAGCGTAGCCACAGGGGGTCACTACGAGCAGTACTTC. Its protein product is CASSVATGGHYEQYF.

This clone occurred once. This sequence joins TRBV13 and TRBJ2-1, with 7 bases fitting TRBD1. The CDR3 is made up of 14 amino acids. With V trimmed by 8 bases and J by 6 bases, 10 bases remained unmatched. Germline assignment: CDR1 PRHDT and CDR2 FYEKMQ (reference sequence). In DNA form, the CDR3 reads TGTGCCAGCGCCCTCCTCCGGGACAGCAATGAGCAGTTCTTC. Translated: CASALLRDSNEQFF.

The V and J genes are TRBV6-1 and TRBJ2-7, with 8 bases matching TRBD1. This CDR3 comprises 14 residues. V lost 2 bases, J lost 6 bases, and 6 bases stayed unmatched. The germline V gene has CDR1 MNHNS and CDR2 SASEGT. CDR3 coding DNA: TGTGCCAGCAGTGAACTACGGACAGGGAGCGAGCAGTACGTC. Amino acid sequence: CASSELRTGSEQYV.

The V gene is TRBV15, the J gene TRBJ1-4; TRBD1 might be the D (6 bases). Germline values: CDR1 LNHNV, CDR2 YYDKDF (reference sequence). V dropped 6 bases and J dropped 5 bases, with 13 bases sitting between them. This CDR3 is built from 14 residues. CDR3 sequence (DNA): TGTGCCACCAGGAGGACAGCTCTAAATGAAAAACTGTTTTTT. This codes for CATRRTALNEKLFF.

The chain uses TRBV5-1 and TRBJ2-5; 15 bases agree with TRBD2. CDR1 SGHRS and CDR2 YFSETQ come from the germline V gene. J lost 2 bases, V lost 5 bases, and 1 base had no gene match. The CDR3 extends over 15 amino acids. CDR3 residues: CASRGLAGGQETQYF. The DNA for the CDR3 is TGCGCCAGCAGGGGACTAGCGGGGGGTCAAGAGACCCAGTACTTC.

The chain couples TRBV5-5 to TRBJ2-3; D unclear. This CDR3 spans 13 amino acids. CDR1 and CDR2 from the germline V gene are SGHKS and YYEKEE (reference sequence). V was clipped by 0 bases and J by 5 bases, with 7 bases between them. The chain's CDR3 is CASSLVVLDTQYF. CDR3 nucleotides: TGTGCCAGCAGCTTGGTCGTCCTAGATACGCAGTATTTT.

The rearrangement links TRBV7-9 to TRBJ1-2; 12 nucleotides align to TRBD1. V shed 4 bases, J shed 7 bases, and the junction held 7 bases outside the gene matches. This CDR3 region has 15 residues. Germline lookup yields CDR1 SEHNR and CDR2 FQNEAQ (reference sequence). CDR3 sequence: CASSSGQGAFFGYTF. The CDR3 nucleotides are TGTGCCAGCAGCTCGGGACAGGGGGCGTTTTTTGGCTACACCTTC.

The CDR3 sequence: CASSQVTVNTEAFF. In nucleotides, the CDR3 is TGCGCCAGCAGCCAAGTAACAGTCAACACTGAAGCTTTCTTT. The chain carries TRBV4-1 and TRBJ1-1; D not certain. Between the trimmed V and J ends, which lost 1 base and 2 bases, there was a span of 8 bases. From germline, CDR1 is MGHRA and CDR2 YSYEKL. The CDR3 spans 14 residues.

Concerning this clone itself: The same CDR3 can be traced to other DNA sequences in this sample. CDR3 sequence: CASSLTATNEKLFF. The CDR3 DNA reads TGCGCCAGCAGTTTGACAGCAACTAATGAAAAACTGTTTTTT. The J gene is TRBJ1-4, the V gene TRBV5-1; maybe TRBD1 (5 bases). The germline CDR1 and CDR2 sequences are SGHRS and YFSETQ. The CDR3 runs to 14 residues. Trimming removed 5 bases from V and 0 bases from J, with 8 bases in between. The whole variable domain, remainder taken from reference TRBV5-1 and TRBJ1-4, is KAGVTQTPRYLIKTRGQQVTLSCSPISGHRSVSWYQQTPGQGLQFLFEYFSETQRNKGNFPGRFSGRQFSNSRSEMNVSTLELGDSALYLCASSLTATNEKLFFGSGTQLSVL.

This sequence joins TRBV3-1 (or the pseudogene TRBV3-2) and TRBJ1-4, with 7 bases fitting TRBD1. In germline, CDR1 is LGHDT, CDR2 YNNKEL (reference sequence). The junction had 10 bases not matched to a gene; V was cut back by 3 bases and J by 6 bases. This CDR3 spans 16 amino acids. The CDR3, as DNA: TGTGCCAGCAGCCAGGGATTAGACAGGGTCTATGAAAAACTGTTTTTT. It is translated as CASSQGLDRVYEKLFF.

The V gene is TRBV10-3, the J gene TRBJ1-1; 7 nucleotides align to TRBD1. Germline-derived CDR1 and CDR2 are ENHRY and SYGVKD. CDR3 length: 15 residues. Trimming cost V 7 bases and J 0 bases; bases outside gene matches: 8. CDR3 region: CAIKGTASMNTEAFF. CDR3 bases: TGTGCCATCAAGGGGACAGCCAGCATGAACACTGAAGCTTTCTTT.

This sequence joins TRBV3-1 (or the pseudogene TRBV3-2) and TRBJ2-7, with D tentatively TRBD1 (6 bases). Germline V gene lookup returns CDR1 LGHDT and CDR2 YNNKEL (reference sequence). This CDR3 has 15 residues. With 4 bases removed from V and 0 bases from J, the gap between germline ends came to 13 bases. The CDR3 DNA reads TGTGCCAGCAGCCGCACGAGGACAGTCTCCTACGAGCAGTACTTC. This gives the protein CASSRTRTVSYEQYF.

The chain employs TRBV6-5 and TRBJ2-3, with 7 bases matching TRBD1. From germline, CDR1 is MNHEY and CDR2 SVGAGI. This CDR3 has 15 amino acids. Trimming took 2 bases from V and 3 from J; bases not matched to a gene: 5. As DNA, the CDR3 is TGTGCCAGCAGTTACCTCAACAGGGGTACAGATACGCAGTATTTT. It specifies CASSYLNRGTDTQYF.

J is TRBJ2-1 and V is TRBV4-1; perhaps TRBD1 as D (6 bases). Germline CDR1 and CDR2: MGHRA and YSYEKL. The V and J ends lost 5 bases and 7 bases respectively, with 12 bases between them. The CDR3 consists of 13 residues. The CDR3 loop is CASSRTQGNEQFF. CDR3 sequence (DNA): TGCGCCAGCAGCAGAACACAGGGTAATGAGCAGTTCTTC.

V is TRBV6-2 or TRBV6-3 and J is TRBJ1-5; 7 bases line up with TRBD1. Germline V CDR1 and CDR2: MNHEY, SVGEGT. Trimming removed 6 bases from V and 3 bases from J; junction bases left unmatched: 11. The CDR3 sequence is 16 residues long. CDR3 sequence (DNA): TGTGCCAGCAGCCCTCTTGGCGGGACAGTCAATCAGCCCCAGCATTTT. Translating gives CASSPLGGTVNQPQHF.

The chain combines TRBV5-1 with TRBJ1-1; TRBD1 might be the D (6 bases). The CDR3 sequence is 12 residues long. Between the trimmed V and J ends, which lost 0 bases and 8 bases, there was a span of 8 bases. Germline values: CDR1 SGHRS, CDR2 YFSETQ. The CDR3, as DNA: TGCGCCAGCAGCTTGGGAGGACAGGAAGCTTTCTTT. Its translation: CASSLGGQEAFF.

The V gene is TRBV12-3 or TRBV12-4, the J gene TRBJ1-3; D is unresolved. V lost 11 bases and J 0 bases, leaving 11 bases between the germline ends. This CDR3 region has 13 residues. CDR3 nucleotide sequence: TGTGCCGGAGGTGGAATCTCTGGAAACACCATATATTTT. It is translated as CAGGGISGNTIYF.

This clone was seen a single time. The chain joins TRBV28 to TRBJ1-5; a weak D match, TRBD1 (5 bases). The CDR3 spans 13 residues. Germline lookup yields CDR1 MDHEN and CDR2 SYDVKM. CDR3 region: CANSRGGRQPQHF. The DNA for the CDR3 is TGTGCTAATAGCCGGGGGGGTCGGCAGCCCCAGCATTTT. The whole variable domain, remainder taken from reference TRBV28 and TRBJ1-5, is DVKVTQSSRYLVKRTGEKVFLECVQDMDHENMFWYRQDPGLGLRLIYFSYDVKMKEKGDIPEGYSVSREKKERFSLILESASTNQTSMYLCANSRGGRQPQHFGDGTRLSIL.

The table lists this clone with a few counts. The genes are TRBV24-1 and TRBJ1-2, with a tentative D call TRBD1 (6 bases). The CDR3 extends over 13 amino acids. CDR1 is KGHDR and CDR2 is SFDVKD in the germline V gene. The germline V and J ends were trimmed by 4 bases and 3 bases, with 8 bases remaining between them. The CDR3 sequence: CATSEQGYYGYTF. The CDR3 DNA follows: TGTGCCACCAGTGAACAGGGCTACTATGGCTACACCTTC.

This chain uses TRBV29-1 with TRBJ2-1; D might be TRBD2 (5 bases). Germline V lookup: CDR1 SQVTM, CDR2 ANQGSEA. Deletions cut 3 bases from V and 4 bases from J, with 16 bases between. This CDR3 spans 15 amino acids. CDR3 DNA: TGCAGCGTTGAGTCGGCAATTGAGGGTTACAATGAGCAGTTCTTC. Encoded protein: CSVESAIEGYNEQFF.

This chain joins TRBV12-3 or TRBV12-4 and TRBJ2-3; D is undetermined. V lost 6 bases and J lost 4, with 8 bases in between. CDR3 length equals 12 residues. The CDR3 loop reads CASRGLADTQYF. Here the CDR3 DNA reads TGTGCCAGCAGGGGCTTGGCAGATACGCAGTATTTT.